The rows below give T cell receptor beta chains drawn from one sample of a study of shared clonotypes between healthy human individuals. The method was immunoSEQ multiplex PCR; TCRdb's version includes in-frame clones alone and lacks a portion of them. Of about 1.1 million clones in the sample, around 78% were seen once. Input material: memory CD4+ T cells from PBMCs. The source is a man aged 18 to 35 in good health. Some clones in this sample may be carry-over from other donors' samples. Both conserved end residues are part of each CDR3. Fields, in order: V gene, J gene, clone size, CDR3 protein. Size tells how often a clone was seen (once, few, many) or the class of an expanded clone, and some rows leave it out.

v_gene: TRBV5-6; j_gene: TRBJ1-4; abundance: .; CDR3aa: CASSLGGFREKLFF
v_gene: TRBV4-2; j_gene: TRBJ2-2; abundance: .; CDR3aa: CASSQGTSGNTGELFF
v_gene: TRBV18; j_gene: TRBJ2-7; abundance: .; CDR3aa: CASSPNSPWTGAFYEQYF
v_gene: TRBV28; j_gene: TRBJ2-7; abundance: .; CDR3aa: CASSLGTSGSGKQYF
v_gene: TRBV30; j_gene: TRBJ2-6; abundance: .; CDR3aa: CAWSATGGNVLTF
v_gene: TRBV27; j_gene: TRBJ1-2; abundance: .; CDR3aa: CASSLGGLGGYGYTF
v_gene: TRBV27; j_gene: TRBJ2-7; abundance: .; CDR3aa: CASSPSPASYEQYF
v_gene: TRBV21-1; j_gene: TRBJ2-7; abundance: many; CDR3aa: CASSNHDRGGCEQYF
v_gene: TRBV4-1; j_gene: TRBJ2-5; abundance: .; CDR3aa: CASSQQQVLQETQYF
v_gene: TRBV4-2; j_gene: TRBJ1-5; abundance: few; CDR3aa: CASSDLSGQPQHF
v_gene: TRBV5-1; j_gene: TRBJ2-5; abundance: .; CDR3aa: CASSGGGRETQYF
v_gene: TRBV9; j_gene: TRBJ1-4; abundance: .; CDR3aa: CASSPGGQGSEKLFF
v_gene: TRBV19; j_gene: TRBJ2-2; abundance: few; CDR3aa: CASSVDRYTGELFF
v_gene: TRBV19; j_gene: TRBJ1-5; abundance: .; CDR3aa: CASSNGYSNQPQHF
v_gene: TRBV6-6; j_gene: TRBJ1-1; abundance: once; CDR3aa: CASSYIGAEAFF
v_gene: TRBV29-1; j_gene: TRBJ2-1; abundance: once; CDR3aa: CSVWEFGTASYNEQFF
v_gene: TRBV29-1; j_gene: TRBJ2-1; abundance: .; CDR3aa: CSVEGDTSSYNEQFF
v_gene: TRBV27; j_gene: TRBJ2-7; abundance: .; CDR3aa: CASKLAGVDEQYF
v_gene: TRBV6-1; j_gene: TRBJ2-7; abundance: .; CDR3aa: CASEGARSYEQYF
v_gene: TRBV5-5; j_gene: TRBJ1-3; abundance: .; CDR3aa: CASSLVWGNTIYF
v_gene: TRBV28; j_gene: TRBJ2-7; abundance: .; CDR3aa: CASSSVTPGTYEQYF
v_gene: TRBV9; j_gene: TRBJ2-5; abundance: .; CDR3aa: CASSVSRKWDQETQYF
v_gene: TRBV10-3; j_gene: TRBJ2-7; abundance: .; CDR3aa: CAISSVAELSYEQYF
v_gene: TRBV7-2; j_gene: TRBJ1-2; abundance: .; CDR3aa: CASSPPGTSSGGYTF
v_gene: TRBV29-1; j_gene: TRBJ2-5; abundance: .; CDR3aa: CSAGRVETQYF
v_gene: TRBV10-3; j_gene: TRBJ2-2; abundance: .; CDR3aa: CAISAGQGMTGELFF
v_gene: TRBV9; j_gene: TRBJ2-3; abundance: .; CDR3aa: CASSAKLVDTQYF
v_gene: TRBV4-1; j_gene: TRBJ2-1; abundance: .; CDR3aa: CASSRVGQAYNEQFF
v_gene: TRBV9; j_gene: TRBJ2-3; abundance: .; CDR3aa: CASSVGGRTVADTQYF
v_gene: TRBV7-2; j_gene: TRBJ2-1; abundance: .; CDR3aa: CASSLLAGEFNEQFF
v_gene: TRBV4-1; j_gene: TRBJ1-5; abundance: .; CDR3aa: CASSEKGGGSNQPQHF
v_gene: TRBV29-1; j_gene: TRBJ2-5; abundance: .; CDR3aa: CSVWASGVETQYF
v_gene: TRBV5-4; j_gene: TRBJ1-2; abundance: .; CDR3aa: CASSSPRIYGYTF
v_gene: TRBV28; j_gene: TRBJ2-7; abundance: few; CDR3aa: CASSPRGASGPSYEQYF
v_gene: TRBV19; j_gene: TRBJ1-2; abundance: .; CDR3aa: CASSTFLGGPAGYTF
v_gene: TRBV4-2; j_gene: TRBJ1-2; abundance: .; CDR3aa: CASSLGQGEGYGYTF
v_gene: TRBV10-3; j_gene: TRBJ2-7; abundance: .; CDR3aa: CAISVNYEQYF
v_gene: TRBV15; j_gene: TRBJ1-4; abundance: once; CDR3aa: CATGRGTNEKLFF
v_gene: TRBV11-2; j_gene: TRBJ1-3; abundance: few; CDR3aa: CASSSLRFGNSGNTIYF
v_gene: TRBV2; j_gene: TRBJ1-1; abundance: .; CDR3aa: CASSVSQGNTEAFF
v_gene: TRBV28; j_gene: TRBJ1-1; abundance: few; CDR3aa: CASSLGGVVGEAFF
v_gene: TRBV6-5; j_gene: TRBJ1-1; abundance: .; CDR3aa: CASSNLDRGPIEAFF
v_gene: TRBV5-4; j_gene: TRBJ2-7; abundance: .; CDR3aa: CASSSTGTGSYEQYF